This T cell receptor beta chain emerged from a study of early T cells in non-severe SARS-CoV-2 infection. Across the whole study: It was bulk RNA from unsorted whole blood that was sequenced, and the chains were unpaired.

cDNA molecules, individually, were tagged with unique molecular identifiers. One entry per CDR3 protein, called by TCRdb with MiXCR from the 5' RACE reads. The sample lists about 84,000 distinct CDR3 sequences; 9% to 13% were seen once. Germline-derived CDR1 and CDR2 are MNHEY and SMNVEV (reference sequence). This CDR3 contains 11 residues. Trimming cost V 8 bases and J 2 bases, with 5 bases left between them. The sequence came from an adult who was a healthcare worker with PCR-confirmed SARS-CoV-2 infection or an uninfected control (not recorded which). This chain connects TRBV27 to TRBJ2-3, with D uncertain. The specimen was whole blood. The CDR3 sequence is CASGPTDTQYF. The CDR3 DNA follows: TGTGCCAGCGGCCCCACAGATACGCAGTATTTT.